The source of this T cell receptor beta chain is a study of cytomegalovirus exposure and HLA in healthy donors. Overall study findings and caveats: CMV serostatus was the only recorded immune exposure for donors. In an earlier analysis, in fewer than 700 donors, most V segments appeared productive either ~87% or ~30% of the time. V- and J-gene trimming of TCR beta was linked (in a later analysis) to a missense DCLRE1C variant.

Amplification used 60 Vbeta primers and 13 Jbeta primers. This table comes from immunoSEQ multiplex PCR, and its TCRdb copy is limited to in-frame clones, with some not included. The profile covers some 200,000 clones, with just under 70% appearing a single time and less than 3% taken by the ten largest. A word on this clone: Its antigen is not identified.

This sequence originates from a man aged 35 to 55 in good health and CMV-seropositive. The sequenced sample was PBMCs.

The CDR3 here is CASSSSRANTEAFF. The CDR3 coding sequence is TGTGCCAGCAGTTCGTCCAGGGCGAACACTGAAGCTTTCTTT. V usage is TRBV6-5 and J usage is TRBJ1-1; perhaps TRBD1 as D (5 bases). Germline assignment: CDR1 MNHEY and CDR2 SVGAGI. V was cut by 4 bases and J by 1 base, with 10 bases left in between. There are 14 residues in the CDR3.